The next 22 T cell receptor beta chains were all read from a single sample in a study of OX40 agonist ivuxolimab in advanced cancers. Libraries were prepared by immunoSEQ multiplex PCR; TCRdb keeps only in-frame clonotypes and omits some of them. The data contain fewer than 95,000 clones, 65% to 90% of them singletons. The specimen was CD4+ or CD8+ T cells sorted from blood, collected in a trial of the OX40 agonist ivuxolimab. These receptors were collected from an adult with an advanced solid tumor such as melanoma, head and neck, liver or kidney cancer.

This rearrangement joins TRBV4-3 to TRBJ2-1; the match to TRBD1 covers 7 bases. V was pared by 4 bases and J by 0 bases, with 6 bases of the junction left unmatched. The CDR3 spans 16 residues. The germline CDR1 and CDR2 sequences are LGHNA and YSLEER. The CDR3 loop reads CASSRGQASSYNEQFF. The DNA of the CDR3 is TGCGCCAGCAGCCGAGGACAGGCAAGCTCCTACAATGAGCAGTTCTTC.

The table lists this clone with a count of one. The V and J genes are TRBV28 and TRBJ2-7, with 9 bases aligning to TRBD1. This CDR3 has 14 amino acids. Per germline, CDR1 MDHEN and CDR2 SYDVKM. After removal of 7 bases from V and 5 bases from J, the junction contained 9 bases not matched to a gene. In DNA form, the CDR3 reads TGTGCCAGCACCGAAGGGACAGGGCTCCACGAGCAGTACTTC. This sequence encodes CASTEGTGLHEQYF.

J is TRBJ1-6 and V is TRBV6-4, with a possible D match to TRBD1 (5 bases). CDR1 MRHNA and CDR2 SNTAGT come from the germline V gene. CDR3 length: 13 residues. Trimming removed 5 bases at V and 10 bases at J, with 12 bases between. DNA for the CDR3: TGTGCCAGCAGTCCTGGGGCTGACTCACCCCTCCACTTT. This encodes CASSPGADSPLHF.

The rearrangement uses TRBV6-4 and TRBJ2-7; TRBD1 aligns across 11 bases. V shed 4 bases, J shed 3 bases, and the junction held 8 bases outside the gene matches. Germline V gives CDR1 MRHNA, CDR2 SNTAGT. The CDR3 sequence is 16 residues long. The CDR3 nucleotides are TGTGCCAGCAGTGCCCCGGACAGGGGGCTAAACTACGAGCAGTACTTC. Translation: CASSAPDRGLNYEQYF.

This chain uses TRBV12-5 with TRBJ2-2; no firm D call. Per germline, CDR1 LGHNT and CDR2 FRNRAP. V was clipped by 7 bases and J by 6 bases, with 15 bases between them. The CDR3 spans 14 residues. The CDR3 region has the DNA TGTGCTAGTGCTTTCTACGGGTCCCCCGGGGAGCTGTTTTTT. Encoded protein: CASAFYGSPGELFF.

V gene TRBV6-1 combines with J gene TRBJ2-3, with 9 bases identical to TRBD2. Trimming removed 3 bases from V and 6 bases from J; junction bases left unmatched: 4. Germline CDR1 is MNHNS and CDR2 is SASEGT. This CDR3 region has 14 residues. CDR3 nucleotides: TGTGCCAGCAGTGAGCGGGGGGGCAGGGATACGCAGTATTTT. This gives the protein CASSERGGRDTQYF.

This chain connects TRBV2 to TRBJ2-3; 12 nucleotides match TRBD2. The ends lost 2 bases at V and 5 bases at J; junction bases unmatched: 8. The germline V gene has CDR1 SNHLY and CDR2 FYNNEI. This CDR3 has 17 residues. The CDR3: CASSEWASGGAIDTQYF. The DNA for the CDR3 is TGTGCCAGCAGTGAATGGGCTAGCGGGGGGGCCATAGATACGCAGTATTTT.

CDR3 residues: CASSQSTYSTEAFF. The CDR3 region has the DNA TGTGCCAGCAGCCAAAGTACATACAGCACTGAAGCTTTCTTT. The rearrangement uses TRBV7-9 and TRBJ1-1, with D unresolved. The CDR3 covers 14 residues. The germline V and J ends were trimmed by 5 bases and 4 bases, with 14 bases remaining between them. Germline V CDR1 and CDR2: SEHNR, FQNEAQ (reference sequence).

The chain recombines TRBV4-1 with TRBJ1-5; 7 bases are a match to TRBD1. V shed 4 bases, J shed 3 bases, and the junction held 12 bases outside the gene matches. Germline CDR1 and CDR2: MGHRA and YSYEKL. The CDR3 spans 17 residues. In DNA, the CDR3 is TGCGCCAGCAGCCCACAAACGACAGGGATTGACAATCAGCCCCAGCATTTT. It specifies CASSPQTTGIDNQPQHF.

The V call is TRBV10-3, the J call TRBJ1-6; tentatively, D is TRBD1 (6 bases). Trimming stripped 7 bases from V and 0 bases from J, with 13 bases between. This CDR3 has 16 residues. CDR1 and CDR2 from the germline V gene are ENHRY and SYGVKD. The CDR3 is CAIIRQASSYNSPLHF. In DNA form, the CDR3 reads TGTGCCATCATAAGACAGGCGAGCTCCTATAATTCACCCCTCCACTTT.

This clone was recorded once. The junction differs from germline at one of its ends, possibly a read error. The J gene is TRBJ2-5, the V gene TRBV7-7; a possible D gene is TRBD2 (6 bases). Germline values: CDR1 SSHAT, CDR2 FNYEAQ (reference sequence). The CDR3 spans 15 residues. CDR3 loop: CASSLEDYPGETQYF. The DNA for the CDR3 is TGTGCTAGCAGCTTAGAGGACTACCCCGGGGAAACCCAGTACTTC.

The rearrangement uses TRBV11-2 and TRBJ1-1; D gene uncertain. Germline loops: CDR1 SGHAT, CDR2 FQNNGV. Trimming left V 4 bases short and J 8 bases short, with 14 bases between. This CDR3 has 13 residues. The CDR3 here is CASSYPGRSEAFF. The CDR3 DNA follows: TGTGCCAGCAGCTACCCAGGCCGATCGGAAGCTTTCTTT.

The V and J genes are TRBV5-6 and TRBJ2-1; the D is unclear. The V and J ends lost 2 bases and 1 base respectively, with 7 bases between them. Per the germline V gene, CDR1 is SGHDT and CDR2 is YYEEEE. The CDR3 is made up of 14 amino acids. CDR3 in amino acids: CASSLAISYNEQFF. As DNA, the CDR3 is TGTGCCAGCAGCTTAGCGATTTCCTACAATGAGCAGTTCTTC.

The chain is built from TRBV10-1 and TRBJ2-1; no clear D. The germline V gene encodes CDR1 WNHNN and CDR2 SYGVQD (reference sequence). Trimming pared 8 bases from V and 4 bases from J, leaving 9 bases between. The CDR3 is 12 residues long. Here the CDR3 reads CASRIIYNEQFF. CDR3 nucleotide sequence: TGCGCCAGCCGCATCATTTACAATGAGCAGTTCTTC.

The J gene is TRBJ2-1, the V gene TRBV30; perhaps TRBD1 as D (6 bases). The germline CDR1 and CDR2 sequences are GTSNPN and SVGIG (reference sequence). Trimming stripped 4 bases from V and 5 bases from J, with 18 bases between. This CDR3 spans 15 amino acids. Written as DNA, the CDR3 is TGTGCCTGGACCCGGGACACCAACCTCGACAATGAGCAGTTCTTC. Translating gives CAWTRDTNLDNEQFF.

The chain links TRBV6-4 to TRBJ1-1; 7 nucleotides align to TRBD1. Germline-derived CDR1 and CDR2 are MRHNA and SNTAGT. V shed 3 bases, J shed 11 bases, and the junction held 6 bases outside the gene matches. The length of the CDR3 is 12 residues. The CDR3 coding sequence is TGTGCCAGCAGTGATCAGACAGGGAGGGCTTTCTTT. This encodes CASSDQTGRAFF.

The chain has TRBV27 and TRBJ1-4, with D possibly TRBD1 on 6 matching bases. Germline V gene sequence: CDR1 MNHEY, CDR2 SMNVEV (reference sequence). V lost 8 bases, J lost 7 bases, and 14 bases lay in between. This CDR3 has 13 residues. CDR3 in DNA: TGTGCCAGCGGAACAGGGATCGCTGAAAAACTGTTTTTT. This sequence encodes CASGTGIAEKLFF.

V gene TRBV18 combines with J gene TRBJ1-1; D unclear. Germline loops: CDR1 KGHSH, CDR2 LQKENI. V lost 5 bases to trimming and J lost 5 bases, with 15 bases between them. The CDR3 spans 14 residues. DNA for the CDR3: TGTGCCAGCTCATTAAGGTCCGGCCGTACTGAAGCTTTCTTT. Its protein is CASSLRSGRTEAFF.

The chain recombines TRBV19 with TRBJ2-1; the D gene is possibly TRBD2 (5 bases). V was trimmed by 8 bases and J by 1 base, leaving 15 bases between them. The CDR3 runs to 15 residues. Germline loops: CDR1 LNHDA, CDR2 SQIVND (reference sequence). CDR3 sequence reads: CASLTTLGSYNEQFF. CDR3 sequence (DNA): TGTGCCAGTCTGACTACGCTGGGGTCCTACAATGAGCAGTTCTTC.

This chain joins TRBV4-2 and TRBJ2-3; D perhaps matches TRBD2 (6 bases). V was trimmed by 0 bases and J by 4 bases, leaving 14 bases between them. CDR1 and CDR2 (germline): LGHNA, YNFKEQ. The CDR3 has 16 residues. Written as DNA, the CDR3 is TGTGCCAGCAGCCAAGATGGGGCGGGGCAGGCAGATACGCAGTATTTT. Amino acid sequence: CASSQDGAGQADTQYF.

This clone has a handful of counts. V is TRBV19 and J is TRBJ1-6, with D unclear. The CDR3 runs 14 residues. Germline V gives CDR1 LNHDA, CDR2 SQIVND (reference sequence). V was pared by 3 bases and J by 11 bases, with 14 bases between. The CDR3, as DNA: TGTGCCAGTAGTATGAAACAGTCCGAGGCACCCCTCCACTTT. Its protein is CASSMKQSEAPLHF.

There are a few counts of this clone. This chain links TRBV30 with TRBJ2-1; 8 bases line up with TRBD2. From germline, CDR1 is GTSNPN and CDR2 SVGIG (reference sequence). J was trimmed by 2 bases and V by 0 bases; bases with no gene match: 3. CDR3 length equals 15 residues. Here the CDR3 DNA reads TGTGCCTGGAGTGTAAACGGGGGGGCCTACAATGAGCAGTTCTTC. This sequence encodes CAWSVNGGAYNEQFF.